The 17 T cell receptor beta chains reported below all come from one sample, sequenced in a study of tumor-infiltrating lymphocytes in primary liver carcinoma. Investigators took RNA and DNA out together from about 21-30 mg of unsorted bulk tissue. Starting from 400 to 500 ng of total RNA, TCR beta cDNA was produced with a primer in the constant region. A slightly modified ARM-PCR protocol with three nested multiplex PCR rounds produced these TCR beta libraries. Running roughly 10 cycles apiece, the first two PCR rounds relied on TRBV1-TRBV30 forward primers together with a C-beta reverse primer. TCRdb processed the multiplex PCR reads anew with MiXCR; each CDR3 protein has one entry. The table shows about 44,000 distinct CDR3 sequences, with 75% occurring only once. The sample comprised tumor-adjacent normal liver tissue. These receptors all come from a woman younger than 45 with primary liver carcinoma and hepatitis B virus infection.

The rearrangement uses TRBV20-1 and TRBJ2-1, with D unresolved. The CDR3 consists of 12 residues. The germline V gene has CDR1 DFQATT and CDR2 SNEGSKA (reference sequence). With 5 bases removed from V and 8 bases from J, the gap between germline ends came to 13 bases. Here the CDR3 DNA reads TGCAGTGCTTCCTCGAATAGCCATGAGCAGTTCTTC. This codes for CSASSNSHEQFF.

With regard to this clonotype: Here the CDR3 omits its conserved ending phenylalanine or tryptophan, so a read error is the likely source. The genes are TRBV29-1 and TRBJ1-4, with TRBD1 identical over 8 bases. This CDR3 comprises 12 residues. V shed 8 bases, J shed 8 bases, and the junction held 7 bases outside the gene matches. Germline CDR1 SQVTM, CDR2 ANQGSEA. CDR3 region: CSIVGQAEKLFL. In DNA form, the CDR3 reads TGCAGCATAGTGGGACAGGCAGAAAAACTGTTTCTT.

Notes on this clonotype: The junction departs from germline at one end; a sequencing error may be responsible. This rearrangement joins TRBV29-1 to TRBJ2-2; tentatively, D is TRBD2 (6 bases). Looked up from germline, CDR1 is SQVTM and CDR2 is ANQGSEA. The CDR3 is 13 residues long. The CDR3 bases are TGCAGCGGTGCCAACCTCGGCACCGGGGGGCTGTTTTTT. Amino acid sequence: CSGANLGTGGLFF.

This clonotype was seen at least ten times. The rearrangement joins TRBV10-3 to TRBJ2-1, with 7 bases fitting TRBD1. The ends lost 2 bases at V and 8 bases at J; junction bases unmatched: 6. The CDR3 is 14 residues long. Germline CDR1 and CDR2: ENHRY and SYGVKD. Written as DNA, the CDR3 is TGTGCCATCAGTGAGCAGAACAGGGGCCATGAGCAGTTCTTC. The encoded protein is CAISEQNRGHEQFF.

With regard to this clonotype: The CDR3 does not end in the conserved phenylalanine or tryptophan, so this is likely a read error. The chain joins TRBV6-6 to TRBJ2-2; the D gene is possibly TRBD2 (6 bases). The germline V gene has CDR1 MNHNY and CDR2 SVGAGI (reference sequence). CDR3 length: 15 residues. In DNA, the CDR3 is TGCGCCAGTAGTTACTCTAGCGACTACACCGGGGAGCTGTTTCTT. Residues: CASSYSSDYTGELFL.

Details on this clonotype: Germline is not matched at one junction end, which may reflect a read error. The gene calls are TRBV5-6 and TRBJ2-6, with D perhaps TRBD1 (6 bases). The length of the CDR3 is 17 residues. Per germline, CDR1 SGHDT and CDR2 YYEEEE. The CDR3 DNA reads TGCGCCAGCAGCCAGGACAGCAGCTTATTTGGGGCCAACGTCCTGACTTTC. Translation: CASSQDSSLFGANVLTF.

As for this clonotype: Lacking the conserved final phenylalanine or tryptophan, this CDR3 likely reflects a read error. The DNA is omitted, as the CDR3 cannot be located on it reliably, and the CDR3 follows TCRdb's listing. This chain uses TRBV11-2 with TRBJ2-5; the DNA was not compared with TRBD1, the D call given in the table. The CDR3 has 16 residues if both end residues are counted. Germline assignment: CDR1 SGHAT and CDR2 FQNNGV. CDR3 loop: CASSTKTGGTKETQCL.

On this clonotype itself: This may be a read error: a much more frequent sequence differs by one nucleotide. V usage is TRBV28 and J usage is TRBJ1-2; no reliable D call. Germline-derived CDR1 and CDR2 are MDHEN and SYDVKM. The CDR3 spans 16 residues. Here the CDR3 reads CASGLGSGTGSYGYTF. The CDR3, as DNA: TGTGCCAGCGGTTTGGGTTCGGGCACTGGGTCCTATGGCTACACCTTC.

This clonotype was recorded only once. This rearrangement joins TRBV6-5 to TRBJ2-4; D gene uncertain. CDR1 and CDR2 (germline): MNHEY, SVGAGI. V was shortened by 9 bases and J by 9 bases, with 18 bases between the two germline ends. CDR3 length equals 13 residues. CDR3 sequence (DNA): TGTGCCAGTAGTATGTCCCTACTGGGCATTCAGTACTTC. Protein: CASSMSLLGIQYF.

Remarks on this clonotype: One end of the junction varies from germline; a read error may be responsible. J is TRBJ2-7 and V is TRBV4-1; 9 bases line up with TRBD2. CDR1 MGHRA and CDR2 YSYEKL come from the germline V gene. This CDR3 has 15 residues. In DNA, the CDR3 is TGCGCCAACAGCCTAGCCGGGACTAGCTTTCGCGAGCAGTATTTC. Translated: CANSLAGTSFREQYF.

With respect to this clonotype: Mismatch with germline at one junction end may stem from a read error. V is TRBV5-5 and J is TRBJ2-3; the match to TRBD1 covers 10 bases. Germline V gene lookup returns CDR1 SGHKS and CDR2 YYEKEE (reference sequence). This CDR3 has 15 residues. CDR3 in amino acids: CASSTGTGGTDTQYF. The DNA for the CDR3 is TGCGCCAGCAGCACCGGGACAGGGGGCACAGATACGCAGTATTTT. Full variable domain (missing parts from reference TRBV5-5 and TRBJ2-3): DAGVTQSPTHLIKTRGQQVTLRCSPISGHKSVSWYQQVLGQGPQFIFQYYEKEERGRGNFPDRFSARQFPNYSSELNVNALLLGDSALYLCASSTGTGGTDTQYFGPGTRLTVL.

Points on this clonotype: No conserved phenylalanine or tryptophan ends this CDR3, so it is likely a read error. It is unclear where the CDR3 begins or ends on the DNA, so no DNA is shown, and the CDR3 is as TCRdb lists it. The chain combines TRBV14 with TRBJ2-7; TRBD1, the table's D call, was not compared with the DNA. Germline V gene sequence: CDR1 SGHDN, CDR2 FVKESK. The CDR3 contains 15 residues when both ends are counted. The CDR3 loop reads CASSQQRGWSYEKYY.

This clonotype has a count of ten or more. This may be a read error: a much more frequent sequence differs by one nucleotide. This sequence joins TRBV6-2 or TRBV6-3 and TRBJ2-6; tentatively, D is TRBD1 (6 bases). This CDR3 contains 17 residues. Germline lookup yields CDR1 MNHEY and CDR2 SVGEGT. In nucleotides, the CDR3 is TGTGCCAGCAGTTACTTACAGGGTTACTCTGGGGCCAACGTCCTGGCTTTC. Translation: CASSYLQGYSGANVLAF.

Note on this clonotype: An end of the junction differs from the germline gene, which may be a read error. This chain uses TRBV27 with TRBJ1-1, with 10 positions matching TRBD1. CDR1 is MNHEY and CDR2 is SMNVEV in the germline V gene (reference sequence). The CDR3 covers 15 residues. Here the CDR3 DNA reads TGTGCCAGCAGTAACCACGGACAGGGGGGCACTGAAGCTTCCTTT. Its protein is CASSNHGQGGTEASF.

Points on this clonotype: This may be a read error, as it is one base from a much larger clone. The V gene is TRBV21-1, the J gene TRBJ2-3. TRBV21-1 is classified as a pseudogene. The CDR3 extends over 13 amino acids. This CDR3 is CASSEWGTDTQYF. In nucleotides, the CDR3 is TGTGCCAGCAGTGAGTGGGGCACAGATACGCAGTATTTT.

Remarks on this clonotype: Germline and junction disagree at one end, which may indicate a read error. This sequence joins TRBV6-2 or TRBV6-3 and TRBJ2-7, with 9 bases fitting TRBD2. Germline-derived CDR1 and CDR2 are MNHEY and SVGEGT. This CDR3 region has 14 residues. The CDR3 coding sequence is TGTGCCAGCAGTTACGGGACTAGCTCCTACGAACAGTACTTC. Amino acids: CASSYGTSSYEQYF.

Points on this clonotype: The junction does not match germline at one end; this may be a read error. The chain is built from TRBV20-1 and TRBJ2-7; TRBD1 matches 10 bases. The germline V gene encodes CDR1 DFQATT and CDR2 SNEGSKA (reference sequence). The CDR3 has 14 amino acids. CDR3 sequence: CSAKGQGKIHERYF. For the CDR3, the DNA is TGCAGTGCAAAGGGACAGGGGAAAATCCACGAGCGGTACTTC.